The 29 T cell receptor beta chains presented below share a single source sample, sequenced in a study of blood T cells in healthy people across ages. A J-beta primer mix and a sample-barcoded 5' primer were used in a second PCR of about 7 to 12 cycles. TCRdb independently ran MiXCR on the 5' RACE reads; one entry per CDR3 protein. The table records hundreds of thousands of distinct CDR3 sequences, approximately 25% of them present only once. The data also belong to a second study, concerning T cells of mothers and their children.

Sequencing was done on a sample of blood. The source is a boy under 18 in good health.

As DNA, the CDR3 is TGTGCCAGCAGTCCCTATAAGAGCTCTGGAAACACCATATATTTT. This sequence encodes CASSPYKSSGNTIYF. The chain uses TRBV28 and TRBJ1-3; D gene unclear. The germline gives CDR1 MDHEN, CDR2 SYDVKM. Trimming took off 5 bases at V and 0 bases at J, with 11 bases between the two ends. The CDR3 is 15 amino acids.

This clonotype has a handful of counts. The chain carries TRBV5-1 and TRBJ1-1, with D uncertain. Trimming took 1 base from V and 0 from J, leaving 7 bases between them. CDR3 length: 14 residues. In germline, CDR1 is SGHRS, CDR2 YFSETQ. CDR3: CASSLFAMNTEAFF. CDR3 DNA: TGCGCCAGCAGCTTGTTCGCAATGAACACTGAAGCTTTCTTT.

V and J are TRBV12-3 or TRBV12-4 and TRBJ1-1; tentatively, D is TRBD1 (6 bases). V was clipped by 6 bases and J by 12 bases, with 20 bases between them. The CDR3 contains 13 residues. CDR3 coding DNA: TGTGCCAGCAGCCCGTATCAACAGGGTCCCTCTTTCTTT. Its protein product is CASSPYQQGPSFF.

This clonotype was seen ten or more times. The V call is TRBV7-8, the J call TRBJ1-4; D remains unclear. Germline CDR1 and CDR2: SGHVS and FQNEAQ. V lost 2 bases, J lost 1 base, and 5 bases lay in between. CDR3 length: 14 amino acids. CDR3 DNA sequence: TGTGCCAGCAGCTTATGGGGAACTAATGAAAAACTGTTTTTT. This codes for CASSLWGTNEKLFF.

This chain links TRBV7-2 with TRBJ2-5, with 10 bases that match TRBD2. The CDR3 runs to 15 residues. With V trimmed by 2 bases and J by 3 bases, 3 bases remained unmatched. In germline, CDR1 is SGHTA, CDR2 FQGNSA. CDR3 bases: TGTGCCAGCAGCTTAAGACTAGCGGGCAAAGAGACCCAGTACTTC. Its translation is CASSLRLAGKETQYF.

This clonotype was recorded a few times. The chain couples TRBV5-1 to TRBJ2-5; 8 nucleotides align to TRBD1. The J call may be mistaken, given a closer DNA end match to TRBJ2-7. The CDR3 covers 15 residues. The germline CDR1 and CDR2 sequences are SGHRS and YFSETQ. The CDR3 DNA follows: TGCGCCAGCAGCTGGGAGGACAGGGCCACGTACGAGCAGTACTTC. Amino acids: CASSWEDRATYEQYF.

The chain is built from TRBV20-1 and TRBJ2-7; weak D call: TRBD1 (5 bases). Trimming took 0 bases from V and 0 from J, leaving 6 bases between them. Per the germline V gene, CDR1 is DFQATT and CDR2 is SNEGSKA (reference sequence). This CDR3 is 13 amino acids long. CDR3 residues: CSARETVSYEQYF. DNA of the CDR3: TGCAGTGCTAGAGAGACAGTCTCCTACGAGCAGTACTTC.

V is TRBV19 and J is TRBJ2-3, with D uncertain. V lost 11 bases to trimming and J lost 1 base, with 13 bases between them. Germline CDR1 reads LNHDA; CDR2 reads SQIVND (reference sequence). CDR3 length: 13 residues. In DNA form, the CDR3 reads TGTGCCTGCAGATCCACGGGCACAGATACGCAGTATTTT. This gives the protein CACRSTGTDTQYF. The variable domain in full, completed from reference TRBV19 and TRBJ2-3, reads DGGITQSPKYLFRKEGQNVTLSCEQNLNHDAMYWYRQDPGQGLRLIYYSQIVNDFQKGDIAEGYSVSREKKESFPLTVTSAQKNPTAFYLCACRSTGTDTQYFGPGTRLTVL.

This chain links TRBV6-5 with TRBJ2-1, with 11 bases identical to TRBD1. There are 15 residues in the CDR3. Germline trimming cut 2 bases from V and 8 bases from J; bases unmatched to any gene: 5. The germline V gene has CDR1 MNHEY and CDR2 SVGAGI. CDR3 in DNA: TGTGCCAGCAGTTACCGGGACAGGGGGTTTCATGAGCAGTTCTTC. It codes for CASSYRDRGFHEQFF.

V and J are TRBV7-8 and TRBJ2-3; no firm D call. Germline values: CDR1 SGHVS, CDR2 FQNEAQ. V was trimmed by 1 base and J by 4 bases, leaving 12 bases between them. This CDR3 is built from 15 residues. Here the CDR3 reads CASSLVIPTSDTQYF. As DNA, the CDR3 is TGTGCCAGCAGCTTAGTTATACCGACGTCAGATACGCAGTATTTT.

Remarks on this clonotype: A read error may account for a junction end that differs from germline. The V gene is TRBV7-2, the J gene TRBJ2-4; tentative D call: TRBD2 (5 bases). Germline lookup yields CDR1 SGHTA and CDR2 FQGNSA. This CDR3 is 16 amino acids long. Here the CDR3 reads CASNLEGRKAKNIQYF. The CDR3 bases are TGTGCCAGCAACTTAGAGGGTCGGAAAGCCAAAAACATTCAGTACTTC. The full variable domain, with the rest looked up from reference TRBV7-2 and TRBJ2-4, is GAGVSQSPSNKVTEKGKDVELRCDPISGHTALYWYRQSLGQGLEFLIYFQGNSAPDKSGLPSDRFSAERTGGSVSTLTIQRTQQEDSAVYLCASNLEGRKAKNIQYFGAGTRLSVL.

As regards this clonotype: Germline is not matched at one junction end, which may reflect a read error. This chain joins TRBV9 and TRBJ2-3, with a possible D match to TRBD1 (6 bases). This CDR3 region has 16 residues. The germline V gene has CDR1 SGDLS and CDR2 YYNGEE. CDR3: CASSLGAGDGTDTQYF. The CDR3 coding sequence is TGCGCCAGCAGCTTGGGGGCAGGGGATGGCACAGATACGCAGTATTTT.

This chain links TRBV27 with TRBJ2-5; tentative D call: TRBD1 (6 bases). Matching the DNA end better, TRBJ2-1 makes the J call doubtful. The CDR3 consists of 14 residues. Germline CDR1 and CDR2: MNHEY and SMNVEV (reference sequence). The CDR3 nucleotides read TGTGCCAGCAGCCCAGGGGTATCCCACAATGAGCAGTTCTTC. Translation: CASSPGVSHNEQFF.

The J gene is TRBJ2-3, the V gene TRBV7-3, with 10 bases fitting TRBD2. The CDR3 covers 18 residues. Germline assignment: CDR1 SGHTA and CDR2 FQGTGA. V shed 0 bases, J shed 4 bases, and the junction held 10 bases outside the gene matches. This CDR3 reads CASSLTAQREGQADTQYF. DNA of the CDR3: TGTGCCAGCAGCTTAACTGCCCAGCGGGAGGGGCAAGCAGATACGCAGTATTTT.

The gene calls are TRBV4-3 and TRBJ2-1; perhaps TRBD2 as D (6 bases). CDR1 is LGHNA and CDR2 is YSLEER in the germline V gene. Trimming pared 4 bases from V and 2 bases from J, leaving 12 bases between. This CDR3 is 15 amino acids long. This CDR3 reads CASSPDYQPYNEQFF. CDR3 DNA: TGCGCCAGCAGCCCGGACTACCAGCCCTACAATGAGCAGTTCTTC.

The chain carries TRBV4-1 and TRBJ2-2; D call uncertain. The CDR3 has 17 residues. From germline, CDR1 is MGHRA and CDR2 YSYEKL. Deletions cut 4 bases from V and 1 base from J, with 16 bases between. The CDR3 DNA is TGCGCCAGCAGCCCCCCTCTAAGGGTCGGGAACACCGGGGAGCTGTTTTTT. Its protein product is CASSPPLRVGNTGELFF.

The chain carries TRBV28 and TRBJ1-1; TRBD1 matches 7 bases. The V segment lost 5 bases and the J segment 1 base; nucleotides outside the gene matches: 7. Germline V gene lookup returns CDR1 MDHEN and CDR2 SYDVKM. The CDR3 is made up of 15 amino acids. This CDR3 reads CASSNTGQTNTEAFF. In DNA, the CDR3 is TGTGCCAGCAGTAACACGGGACAGACGAACACTGAAGCTTTCTTT.

This clonotype was detected a few times. V and J are TRBV4-1 and TRBJ2-4, with TRBD2 as a possible D gene (5 bases). The CDR3 consists of 17 residues. Germline V lookup: CDR1 MGHRA, CDR2 YSYEKL. Trimming removed 4 bases from V and 5 bases from J, with 21 bases in between. CDR3 coding DNA: TGCGCCAGCAGCCCTTCTTTCCGGGAACTGGTGGAAAACATTCAGTACTTC. Protein product: CASSPSFRELVENIQYF.

The chain has TRBV6-5 and TRBJ2-2; D gene ambiguous. V was shortened by 6 bases and J by 8 bases, with 7 bases between the two germline ends. The CDR3 consists of 11 residues. Germline V gene data show CDR1 as MNHEY and CDR2 as SVGAGI. DNA for the CDR3: TGTGCCAGCAGGTGGTCGGGGGAGCTGTTTTTT. Translated, it gives CASRWSGELFF.

The chain carries TRBV20-1 and TRBJ2-5, with D possibly matching TRBD2 (5 bases). Germline values: CDR1 DFQATT, CDR2 SNEGSKA (reference sequence). V lost 5 bases, J lost 5 bases, and 9 bases lay in between. The CDR3 length is 11 residues. CDR3 residues: CSARPGETQYF. In DNA form, the CDR3 reads TGCAGTGCTCGACCGGGGGAGACCCAGTACTTC.

CDR3: CASSSGLAPDTQYF. CDR3 DNA: TGTGCCAGCAGTTCGGGACTAGCCCCAGATACGCAGTATTTT. The V and J genes are TRBV7-3 and TRBJ2-3, with TRBD2 identical over 9 bases. V lost 6 bases, J lost 4 bases, and 5 bases stayed unmatched. CDR1 is SGHTA, CDR2 FQGTGA, per germline. CDR3 size: 14 residues.

This clonotype turned up a few times. This rearrangement joins TRBV5-1 to TRBJ2-7; possible D gene TRBD2, 5 bases. CDR1 and CDR2 (germline): SGHRS, YFSETQ. The V gene lost 0 bases and the J gene lost 0 bases, with 10 bases spanning the gap. The CDR3 is 15 residues long. CDR3: CASSLGGRTSYEQYF. The CDR3 DNA reads TGCGCCAGCAGCTTGGGCGGGCGTACCTCCTACGAGCAGTACTTC.

Only a few counts were recorded for this clonotype. The missing conserved phenylalanine or tryptophan at the end of this CDR3 makes a read error likely. The chain combines TRBV28 with TRBJ2-7; 10 nucleotides align to TRBD1. Looked up from germline, CDR1 is MDHEN and CDR2 is SYDVKM. J lost 6 bases, V lost 4 bases, and 6 bases had no gene match. The length of the CDR3 is 14 residues. CDR3 coding DNA: TGTGCCAGCAGTTCCGACAGGGGGCGGATCGAGCAGTACTCC. This encodes CASSSDRGRIEQYS.

The V gene is TRBV5-1, the J gene TRBJ2-3; perhaps TRBD1 as D (6 bases). The V end was cut by 0 bases, the J end by 5 bases, with 10 bases between. Germline V gene lookup returns CDR1 SGHRS and CDR2 YFSETQ. CDR3 length: 14 residues. As DNA, the CDR3 is TGCGCCAGCAGCTTGGACAGGGCTAAAGATACGCAGTATTTT. It yields the protein CASSLDRAKDTQYF.

This chain connects TRBV5-6 to TRBJ2-2, with 7 bases lining up with TRBD1. CDR3 length: 14 residues. The germline CDR1 and CDR2 sequences are SGHDT and YYEEEE. V was clipped by 4 bases and J by 6 bases; unmatched bases: 6. For the CDR3, the DNA is TGTGCCAGCAGCCGCAACAGGGGCGCCGGGGAGCTGTTTTTT. This codes for CASSRNRGAGELFF.

V gene TRBV20-1 combines with J gene TRBJ2-3; 8 nucleotides agree with TRBD2. Germline values: CDR1 DFQATT, CDR2 SNEGSKA (reference sequence). After removal of 2 bases from V and 6 bases from J, the junction contained 4 bases not matched to a gene. The CDR3 is 13 amino acids. DNA for the CDR3: TGCAGTGCTAGAAACCCGGGAGGGGATACGCAGTATTTT. It is translated as CSARNPGGDTQYF.

V and J are TRBV25-1 and TRBJ2-7, with TRBD2 matching over 10 bases. The CDR3 loop spans 19 amino acids. The germline V gene encodes CDR1 MGHDK and CDR2 SYGVNS. The junction had 22 bases not matched to a gene; V was cut back by 4 bases and J by 7 bases. CDR3 nucleotide sequence: TGTGCCAGCAGTGCCCCTATCGTTATTACTAGCGGGGCTCCCCTAGAGCAGTACTTC. Translated: CASSAPIVITSGAPLEQYF.

This clonotype was counted between two and nine times. The chain couples TRBV12-3 or TRBV12-4 to TRBJ1-2; no reliable D call. With 4 bases removed from V and 8 bases from J, the gap between germline ends came to 8 bases. There are 11 residues in the CDR3. CDR3: CASSSTVGYTF. CDR3 nucleotide sequence: TGTGCCAGCAGTTCCACGGTCGGCTACACCTTC.

Concerning this clonotype itself: One end of the junction varies from germline; a read error may be responsible. J is TRBJ1-4 and V is TRBV6-6; TRBD1 agrees at 9 bases. The CDR3 contains 12 residues. Per germline, CDR1 MNHNY and CDR2 SVGAGI (reference sequence). Written as DNA, the CDR3 is TGTGCCAGCAGTGACGGGACAGGGCTTTGGCTTTTT. It is translated as CASSDGTGLWLF.